This TCR beta chain comes out of a study of T cell repertoires in cytomegalovirus infection. Whole-study results and caveats: There were HLA-C-restricted CMV-specific TCR beta clonotypes dominating the ex vivo response.

Per the germline V gene, CDR1 is SGHNT and CDR2 is YYREEE (reference sequence). Trimming shortened V by 2 bases and J by 4 bases, and 15 bases separated the two germline ends. CDR3 length equals 15 residues. This clonotype was observed a single time. No antigen is known for it. TCRdb re-called the reads through MiXCR, storing one row per CDR3 protein. The sample lists about 470,000 distinct CDR3 sequences; under 55% were seen once. The TCR sequence derives from a human donor in good health (CMV status not recorded). Some clones in this sample may be carry-over from other donors' samples. The sample was cultured PBMCs, taken from culture after CMV antigen stimulation. The chain combines TRBV5-4 with TRBJ1-1, with D possibly being TRBD1 (6 bases). CDR3 nucleotide sequence: TGTGCCAGCAGCTTAGCTCTCCGGGGGGCCACTGAAGCTTTCTTT. It translates to CASSLALRGATEAFF.